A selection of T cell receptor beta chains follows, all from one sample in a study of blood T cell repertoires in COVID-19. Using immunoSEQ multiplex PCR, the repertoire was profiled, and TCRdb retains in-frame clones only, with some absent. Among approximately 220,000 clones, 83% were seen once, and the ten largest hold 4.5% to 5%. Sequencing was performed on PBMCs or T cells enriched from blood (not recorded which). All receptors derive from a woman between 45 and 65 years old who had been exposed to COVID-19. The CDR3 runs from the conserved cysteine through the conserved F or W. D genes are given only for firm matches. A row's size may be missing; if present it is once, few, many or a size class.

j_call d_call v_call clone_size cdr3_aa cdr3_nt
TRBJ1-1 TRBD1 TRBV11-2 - CASSRDRNTEAFF TGTGCCAGCAGCCGGGACAGGAACACTGAAGCTTTCTTT
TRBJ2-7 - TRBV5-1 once CASSVLRTGTEQYF TGCGCCAGCAGCGTTTTACGTACAGGGACCGAGCAGTACTTC
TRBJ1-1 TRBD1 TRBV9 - CASSGGTAEAFF TGTGCCAGCAGCGGAGGGACAGCTGAAGCTTTCTTT
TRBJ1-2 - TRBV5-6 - CASSLEGEGGYTF TGTGCCAGCAGCTTGGAAGGTGAGGGTGGCTACACCTTC
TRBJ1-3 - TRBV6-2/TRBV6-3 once CASSYSRTASGTIYF TGTGCCAGCAGTTACTCGCGGACAGCCTCAGGCACCATATATTTT
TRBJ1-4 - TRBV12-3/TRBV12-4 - CASSSDRYQLFF TGTGCCAGCAGTTCCGACAGGTACCAACTGTTTTTT
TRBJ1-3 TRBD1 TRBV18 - CASSPQDRYSGNTIYF TGTGCCAGCTCACCTCAGGACAGGTACTCTGGAAACACCATATATTTT
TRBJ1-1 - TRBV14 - CASSQMKFLAQEAFF TGTGCCAGCAGCCAAATGAAGTTTCTAGCGCAGGAAGCTTTCTTT
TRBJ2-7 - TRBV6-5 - CASVRDRGEQYF TGTGCCAGCGTCCGGGATCGAGGCGAGCAGTACTTC
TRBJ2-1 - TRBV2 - CASSDAGVVDNEQFF TGTGCCAGCAGTGACGCGGGCGTGGTGGACAATGAGCAGTTCTTC
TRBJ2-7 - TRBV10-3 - CAIEDGMAYEQYF TGTGCCATCGAAGACGGGATGGCCTACGAGCAGTACTTC
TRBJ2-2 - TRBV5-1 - CASSQVTGNTGELFF TGCGCCAGCAGCCAAGTGACAGGGAACACCGGGGAGCTGTTTTTT
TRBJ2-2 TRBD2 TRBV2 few CASSEGGAGVAPGELFF TGTGCCAGCAGTGAAGGAGGAGCGGGGGTTGCCCCCGGGGAGCTGTTTTTT
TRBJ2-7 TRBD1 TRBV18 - CASSPLTPGQGHEQYF TGTGCCAGCTCGCCTCTTACCCCGGGACAGGGACACGAGCAGTACTTC
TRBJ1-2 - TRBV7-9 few CASSPQGRGYTF TGTGCCAGCAGCCCCCAGGGGCGCGGCTACACCTTC
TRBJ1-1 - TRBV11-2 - CASSLTYSGRGERAFF TGTGCCAGCAGCTTAACGTACTCAGGACGGGGGGAGAGAGCTTTCTTT
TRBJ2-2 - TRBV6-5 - CASSSRGVGELFF TGTGCCAGCAGTTCCCGGGGTGTCGGGGAGCTGTTTTTT
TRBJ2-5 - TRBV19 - CASSIQGGETQYF TGTGCCAGTAGTATACAGGGAGGAGAGACCCAGTACTTC
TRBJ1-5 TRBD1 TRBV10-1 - CARTGGYQPQHF TGCGCCCGGACAGGGGGCTACCAGCCCCAGCATTTT
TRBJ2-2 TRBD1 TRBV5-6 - CASSLGWGTENTGELFF TGTGCCAGCAGCTTGGGATGGGGGACAGAGAACACCGGGGAGCTGTTTTTT
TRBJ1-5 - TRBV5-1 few CASSPDGGIHQPQHF TGCGCCAGCAGCCCCGATGGGGGGATTCATCAGCCCCAGCATTTT
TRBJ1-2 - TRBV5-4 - CASSALRLDGYTF TGTGCCAGCAGCGCTCTCAGACTTGATGGCTACACCTTC
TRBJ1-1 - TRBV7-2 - CASSPLDSLTEAFF TGTGCCAGCAGCCCACTGGACAGTTTGACTGAAGCTTTCTTT
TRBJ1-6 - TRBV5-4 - CASSEGIRRGNSPLHF TGTGCCAGCAGCGAGGGGATTCGGCGGGGTAATTCACCCCTCCACTTT
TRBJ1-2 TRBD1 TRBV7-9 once CASRLGQGYYTF TGTGCCAGCAGGCTTGGACAGGGTTACTACACCTTC
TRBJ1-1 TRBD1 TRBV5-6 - CASSSGTGPNTEAFF TGTGCCAGCAGCTCCGGGACAGGGCCCAACACTGAAGCTTTCTTT
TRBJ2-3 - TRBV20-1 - CSALAPDTQYF TGCAGTGCCTTAGCTCCAGATACGCAGTATTTT
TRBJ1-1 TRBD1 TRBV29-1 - CSVEMGQRNTEAFF TGCAGCGTTGAGATGGGACAGAGGAACACTGAAGCTTTCTTT
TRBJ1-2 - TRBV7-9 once CASSGRTNYGYTF TGTGCCAGCAGCGGCAGGACTAACTATGGCTACACCTTC
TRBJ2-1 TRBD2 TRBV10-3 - CGTRTGGGSDEQFF TGTGGGACCCGAACGGGGGGAGGTTCCGATGAGCAGTTCTTC
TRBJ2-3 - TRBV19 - CASSLQGGNTDTQYF TGTGCCAGTAGTTTACAGGGGGGGAACACAGATACGCAGTATTTT
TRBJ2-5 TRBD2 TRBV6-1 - CASNSKRGGLETQYF TGTGCCAGCAACAGTAAACGGGGGGGCTTAGAGACCCAGTACTTC
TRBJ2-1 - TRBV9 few CASSVGTSSYNEQFF TGTGCCAGCAGCGTTGGGACTTCCTCGTACAATGAGCAGTTCTTC
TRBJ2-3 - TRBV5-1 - CASSLEGGQSTDTQYF TGCGCCAGCAGCTTGGAGGGGGGACAGTCCACAGATACGCAGTATTTT
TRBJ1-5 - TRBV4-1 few CASSQEERNQPQHF TGCGCCAGCAGCCAAGAAGAGCGGAATCAGCCCCAGCATTTT
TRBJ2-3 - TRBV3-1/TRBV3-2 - CASSQDLLAGGTDTQYF TGTGCCAGCAGCCAAGATCTGCTAGCTGGGGGCACAGATACGCAGTATTTT
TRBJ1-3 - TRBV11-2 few CASSSPIPGNTIYF TGTGCCAGCAGCTCCCCAATCCCTGGAAACACCATATATTTT